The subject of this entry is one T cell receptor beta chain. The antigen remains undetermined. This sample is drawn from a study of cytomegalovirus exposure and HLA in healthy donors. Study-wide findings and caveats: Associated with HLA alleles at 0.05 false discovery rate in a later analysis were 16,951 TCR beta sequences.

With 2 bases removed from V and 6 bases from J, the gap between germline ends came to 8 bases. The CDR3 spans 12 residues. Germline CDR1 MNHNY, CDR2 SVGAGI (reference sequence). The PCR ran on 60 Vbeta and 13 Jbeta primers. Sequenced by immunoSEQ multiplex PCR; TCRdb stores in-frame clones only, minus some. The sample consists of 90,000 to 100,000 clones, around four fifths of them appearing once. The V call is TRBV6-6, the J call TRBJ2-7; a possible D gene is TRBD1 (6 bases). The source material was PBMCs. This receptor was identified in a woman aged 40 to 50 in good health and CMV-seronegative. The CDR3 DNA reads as TGTGCCAGCAGTTACCCCAGGGGCGAGCAGTACTTC. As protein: CASSYPRGEQYF.